The 23 T cell receptor beta chains presented below share a single source sample, sequenced in a study of T cell repertoires in aging, cancer and after chemotherapy. The template was genomic DNA from peripheral blood, not RNA. Rearranged V-D-J TRB sequences were amplified with a mixed TRB-A/B primer pool. Each CDR3 protein is one row after TCRdb ran MiXCR on the multiplex PCR reads. In the table there are over 8,500 distinct CDR3 sequences, roughly 25% of which are singletons. The source material was blood. The origin of the receptors is a human donor in good health.

In its sample, this clonotype was seen a few times. CDR3 in amino acids: CSVWGGGKNIQYF. The CDR3 nucleotides are TGCAGCGTATGGGGGGGGGGTAAAAACATTCAGTACTTC. The V and J genes are TRBV29-1 and TRBJ2-4; 7 positions agree with TRBD2. Germline CDR1 and CDR2: SQVTM and ANQGSEA. CDR3 size: 13 residues. The trim removed 6 bases at V and 4 bases at J, leaving 6 bases unmatched.

Within the sample, this clonotype is medium-sized. CDR3 sequence reads: CASSYIVRAGNQPQHF. The CDR3 DNA reads TGTGCCAGCAGTTACATCGTAAGGGCGGGCAATCAGCCCCAGCATTTT. The chain couples TRBV6-2 or TRBV6-3 to TRBJ1-5; D is uncertain. The CDR3 has 16 residues. Deletions cut 2 bases from V and 2 bases from J, with 13 bases between. Germline CDR1 MNHEY, CDR2 SVGEGT.

With regard to this clonotype: A read error may explain this, as a much larger clone is one base away. V gene TRBV6-1 combines with J gene TRBJ1-2, with D uncertain. The CDR3 has 13 residues. CDR1 is MNHNS, CDR2 SASEGT, per germline. The CDR3 DNA is TGTACCAGCACCCGCTGGCCCACCTATGGCTACACCTTC. The encoded protein is CTSTRWPTYGYTF.

Of note for this clonotype: This could be a read error, since a much larger clone is one nucleotide away. The chain uses TRBV12-3 or TRBV12-4 and TRBJ2-1; 7 bases are a match to TRBD2. The CDR3 extends over 15 amino acids. The junction had 12 bases not matched to a gene; V was cut back by 3 bases and J by 10 bases. In DNA, the CDR3 is TGTGCCAGCAGTTTTCTTTCTGCGGGAGCCTACGAGCAGTTCTTC. It is translated as CASSFLSAGAYEQFF.

V gene TRBV12-3 or TRBV12-4 combines with J gene TRBJ2-1, with 8 bases identical to TRBD1. The CDR3 runs 17 residues. Germline trimming cut 1 base from V and 6 bases from J; bases unmatched to any gene: 11. The CDR3 loop is CASSLELGTGNSNEQFF. The CDR3 region has the DNA TGTGCCAGCAGTTTAGAACTAGGGACAGGAAACTCCAATGAGCAGTTCTTC.

Comment on this clonotype: This may be a read error, as it is one base from a much larger clone. J is TRBJ1-2 and V is TRBV6-1; D is possibly TRBD1 (5 bases). This CDR3 has 13 residues. Germline-derived CDR1 and CDR2 are MNHNS and SASEGT. The DNA for the CDR3 is TGTGCCAGCAGTCACCGGGACGGCTATTGCTACACCTTC. It is translated as CASSHRDGYCYTF.

Notes on this clonotype: Its ends do not fully match the called genes, so a read error is possible. V gene TRBV4-3 combines with J gene TRBJ2-3, with 12 bases aligning to TRBD2. The germline V gene has CDR1 LGHNA and CDR2 YSLEER. The CDR3 is 15 amino acids. CDR3 sequence (DNA): TGTGCCAGCAGACAGACTAGCGGGAGTCCAGATACGCAGTATTTT. Residues: CASRQTSGSPDTQYF.

The chain links TRBV10-1 to TRBJ2-7, with a possible D match to TRBD1 (7 bases). Germline V gene sequence: CDR1 WNHNN, CDR2 SYGVQD (reference sequence). Between the trimmed V and J ends, which lost 6 bases and 0 bases, there was a span of 18 bases. The CDR3 is made up of 16 amino acids. The CDR3 DNA reads as TGCGCCAGCAGCCCCAGGAGGGGGCCGAGCTCCTACGAGCAGTACTTC. Its translation is CASSPRRGPSSYEQYF.

This clonotype has only a few counts. The gene calls are TRBV6-5 and TRBJ2-1; D call uncertain. The V and J ends lost 7 bases and 9 bases respectively, with 13 bases between them. The CDR3 is 12 residues long. In germline, CDR1 is MNHEY, CDR2 SVGAGI. CDR3 protein: CASTPSYGEQFF. In DNA, the CDR3 is TGTGCCAGCACCCCCTCTTACGGTGAGCAGTTCTTC.

The chain uses TRBV20-1 and TRBJ2-5, with 7 nucleotides matching TRBD2. V lost 6 bases and J lost 5; bases outside the gene matches: 9. Germline values: CDR1 DFQATT, CDR2 SNEGSKA (reference sequence). The CDR3 covers 13 residues. The DNA of the CDR3 is TGCAGTGCCGTCGGACTAGGGGTGGAGACCCAGTACTTC. It specifies CSAVGLGVETQYF.

Of note for this clonotype: A much larger clone lies a single base off, so this may be a read error. The J gene is TRBJ1-1, the V gene TRBV12-3 or TRBV12-4; D is undetermined. Trimming removed 5 bases at V and 2 bases at J, with 12 bases between. The CDR3 covers 14 residues. The CDR3 DNA reads TGTGCCAGCAGTATGCGGCAGGTCAACACTGAAGCTTTCTTT. Protein sequence: CASSMRQVNTEAFF.

This clonotype was observed a handful of times. An end of the junction differs from the germline gene, which may be a read error. The gene calls are TRBV4-3 and TRBJ2-2, with unresolved D. This CDR3 region has 10 residues. CDR1 and CDR2 (germline): LGHNA, YSLEER. The CDR3 DNA is TGTGCCAGCAGCACTGGGGAGCTGTTTTTT. Amino acid sequence: CASSTGELFF.

This clonotype was picked up a small number of times. V gene TRBV5-6 combines with J gene TRBJ2-1; D possibly corresponds to TRBD1 (5 bases). The V and J ends lost 2 bases and 8 bases respectively, with 11 bases between them. Per the germline V gene, CDR1 is SGHDT and CDR2 is YYEEEE. The CDR3 extends over 13 amino acids. Here the CDR3 DNA reads TGTGCCAGCAGCTTACGGGCAGGGTATGAGCAGTTCTTC. Protein product: CASSLRAGYEQFF. Supplemented by reference TRBV5-6 and TRBJ2-1, the full variable domain reads DAGVTQSPTHLIKTRGQQVTLRCSPKSGHDTVSWYQQALGQGPQFIFQYYEEEERQRGNFPDRFSGHQFPNYSSELNVNALLLGDSALYLCASSLRAGYEQFFGPGTRLTVL.

There are a few counts of this clonotype. J is TRBJ1-2 and V is TRBV5-1; D call uncertain. The germline CDR1 and CDR2 sequences are SGHRS and YFSETQ. V lost 0 bases, J lost 7 bases, and 16 bases lay in between. This CDR3 comprises 15 residues. CDR3 loop: CASSLGTAAEGGYTF. As DNA, the CDR3 is TGCGCCAGCAGCTTGGGAACAGCCGCGGAGGGTGGCTACACCTTC. Full variable domain (remainder filled in from reference TRBV5-1 and TRBJ1-2): KAGVTQTPRYLIKTRGQQVTLSCSPISGHRSVSWYQQTPGQGLQFLFEYFSETQRNKGNFPGRFSGRQFSNSRSEMNVSTLELGDSALYLCASSLGTAAEGGYTFGSGTRLTVV.

In this sample, this clonotype is medium-sized (0.01 to 0.1%). CDR3 in DNA: TGTGCCAGTAGTATAGACCAGGGGCTCGGCTATAATTCACCCCTCCACTTT. Translation: CASSIDQGLGYNSPLHF. The chain uses TRBV19 and TRBJ1-6; TRBD1 might be the D (6 bases). The germline V gene has CDR1 LNHDA and CDR2 SQIVND (reference sequence). This CDR3 region has 17 residues. V was pared by 0 bases and J by 3 bases, with 12 bases between.

V and J are TRBV27 and TRBJ2-5; the D is unclear. The CDR3 runs 12 residues. Trimming removed 6 bases from V and 8 bases from J, with 13 bases in between. CDR1 is MNHEY and CDR2 is SMNVEV in the germline V gene (reference sequence). The CDR3 sequence: CASRRTGDTQYF. CDR3 nucleotide sequence: TGTGCCAGCAGACGGACGGGCGATACCCAGTACTTC.

This clonotype was observed a few times. This chain connects TRBV20-1 to TRBJ2-3; 10 positions match TRBD2. This CDR3 is 15 amino acids long. Germline values: CDR1 DFQATT, CDR2 SNEGSKA (reference sequence). V shed 2 bases and J 3 bases; nucleotides not matched to a gene: 5. CDR3 bases: TGCAGTGCTAGACCGGGACTAGCGCTTACAGATACGCAGTATTTT. This gives the protein CSARPGLALTDTQYF.

To note about this clonotype: Being one base from a much bigger clone, this may be a read error. The chain has TRBV20-1 and TRBJ2-1; 8 positions match TRBD2. J was trimmed by 1 base and V by 3 bases; bases with no gene match: 2. The CDR3 covers 14 residues. The germline V gene has CDR1 DFQATT and CDR2 SNEGSKA (reference sequence). This CDR3 is CSASGGGSYNEQFF. The CDR3 nucleotides are TGCAGTGCTAGCGGCGGGGGGTCCTACAATGAGCAGTTCTTC.

This clonotype is medium-sized within its sample. This chain links TRBV27 with TRBJ2-7; D is unresolved. V lost 5 bases to trimming and J lost 7 bases, with 9 bases between them. The CDR3 totals 11 residues. Germline V gives CDR1 MNHEY, CDR2 SMNVEV (reference sequence). The CDR3 bases are TGTGCCAGCAGTAGGAACGGTGAGCAGTACTTC. It specifies CASSRNGEQYF.

With respect to this clonotype: With a much larger clone just one base away, this may be a read error. The genes are TRBV27 and TRBJ2-7, with a tentative D call TRBD2 (5 bases). Germline V gene data show CDR1 as MNHEY and CDR2 as SMNVEV (reference sequence). This CDR3 contains 13 residues. The CDR3: CASSRTFSYKQYF. The CDR3 bases are TGTGCCAGCAGTCGGACTTTCTCCTACAAGCAGTACTTC.

The genes are TRBV20-1 and TRBJ2-5; D perhaps matches TRBD2 (5 bases). In germline, CDR1 is DFQATT, CDR2 SNEGSKA (reference sequence). The CDR3 length is 13 residues. V was cut by 6 bases and J by 1 base, with 12 bases left in between. CDR3 sequence: CSASPLAQETQYF. CDR3 coding DNA: TGCAGTGCAAGTCCGCTAGCCCAAGAGACCCAGTACTTC.

This clonotype was seen only a few times. This rearrangement joins TRBV28 to TRBJ2-1; 8 bases fit TRBD1. CDR1 MDHEN and CDR2 SYDVKM come from the germline V gene. V dropped 6 bases and J dropped 3; count of bases not matched to a gene: 7. CDR3 length: 15 amino acids. The CDR3 here is CASRGVDRGYNEQFF. CDR3 bases: TGTGCCAGCAGGGGGGTCGACAGGGGCTACAATGAGCAGTTCTTC.

In its sample, this clonotype is medium-sized (0.01 to 0.1%). V gene TRBV7-3 combines with J gene TRBJ2-1; TRBD2 might be the D (5 bases). Trimming cost V 2 bases and J 5 bases, with 13 bases left between them. CDR3 length: 15 amino acids. Germline CDR1 and CDR2: SGHTA and FQGTGA. CDR3 sequence reads: CASSLSGSDNNEQFF. For the CDR3, the DNA is TGTGCCAGCAGCTTATCGGGTAGCGACAACAATGAGCAGTTCTTC.